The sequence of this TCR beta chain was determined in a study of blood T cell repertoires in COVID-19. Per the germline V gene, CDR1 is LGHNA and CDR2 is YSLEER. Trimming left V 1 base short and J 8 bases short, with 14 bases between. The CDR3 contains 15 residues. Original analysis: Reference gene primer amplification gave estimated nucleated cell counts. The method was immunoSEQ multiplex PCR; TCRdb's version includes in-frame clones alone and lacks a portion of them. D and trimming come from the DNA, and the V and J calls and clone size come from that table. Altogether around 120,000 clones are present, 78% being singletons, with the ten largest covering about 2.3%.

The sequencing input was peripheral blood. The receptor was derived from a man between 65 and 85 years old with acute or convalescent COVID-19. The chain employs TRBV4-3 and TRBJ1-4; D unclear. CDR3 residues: CASSQGGESLEKLFF. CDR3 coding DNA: TGCGCCAGCAGCCAAGGCGGGGAGTCCCTAGAAAAACTGTTTTTT.